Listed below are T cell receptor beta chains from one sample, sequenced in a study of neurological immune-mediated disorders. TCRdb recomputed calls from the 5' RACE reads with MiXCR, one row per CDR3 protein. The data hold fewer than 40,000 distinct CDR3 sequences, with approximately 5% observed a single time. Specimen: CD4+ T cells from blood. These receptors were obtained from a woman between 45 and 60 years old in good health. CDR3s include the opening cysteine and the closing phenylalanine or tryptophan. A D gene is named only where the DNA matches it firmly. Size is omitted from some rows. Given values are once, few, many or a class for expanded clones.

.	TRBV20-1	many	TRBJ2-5	CSARDSFQETQYF	TGCAGTGCTAGAGATTCGTTTCAAGAGACCCAGTACTTC
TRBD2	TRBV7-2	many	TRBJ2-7	CASSLEGLAGGGNEQYF	TGTGCCAGCAGCTTAGAGGGACTAGCGGGAGGAGGGAACGAGCAGTACTTC
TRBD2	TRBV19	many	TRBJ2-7	CASIAGVPYEQYF	TGTGCCAGTATTGCGGGAGTTCCCTACGAGCAGTACTTC
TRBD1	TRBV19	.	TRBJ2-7	CASTPGQGAYEQYF	TGTGCCAGTACCCCGGGGCAGGGGGCGTACGAGCAGTACTTC
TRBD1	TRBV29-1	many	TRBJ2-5	CSLKTGGSRETQYF	TGCAGCCTTAAGACAGGGGGATCGAGAGAGACCCAGTACTTC
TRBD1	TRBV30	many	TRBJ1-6	CAWSAGPTGVRWNSPLHF	TGTGCCTGGAGTGCCGGGCCAACAGGGGTTCGTTGGAATTCACCCCTCCACTTT
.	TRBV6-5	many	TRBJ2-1	CASTKGGRGFEQFF	TGTGCCAGCACAAAAGGGGGTCGAGGGTTTGAGCAGTTCTTC
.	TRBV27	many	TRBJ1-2	CASRSRAEISGYTF	TGTGCCAGCAGATCCCGGGCAGAAATCTCTGGCTACACCTTC
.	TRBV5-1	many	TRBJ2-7	CASSFDRLYEQYF	TGCGCCAGCAGCTTTGACAGGTTATACGAGCAGTACTTC
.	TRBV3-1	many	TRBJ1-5	CASSSTANQPQHF	TGTGCCAGCAGCTCAACAGCAAATCAGCCCCAGCATTTT
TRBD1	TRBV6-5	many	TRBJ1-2	CASSYYPDRGSTF	TGTGCCAGCAGTTACTACCCGGACAGGGGAAGCACCTTC
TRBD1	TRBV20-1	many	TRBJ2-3	CSATSTTGAFTDTQYF	TGCAGTGCTACCTCGACGACAGGGGCCTTTACAGATACGCAGTATTTT
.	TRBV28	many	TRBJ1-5	CASSSGLSNQPQHF	TGTGCCAGCAGTTCGGGGTTGAGCAATCAGCCCCAGCATTTT
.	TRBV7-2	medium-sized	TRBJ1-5	CASLPKWRDSNQPQHF	TGTGCCAGCTTACCAAAGTGGAGGGATAGCAATCAGCCCCAGCATTTT
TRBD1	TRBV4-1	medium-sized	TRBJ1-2	CASSQDRQGAQDYGYTF	TGCGCCAGCAGCCAAGATAGGCAGGGGGCGCAGGACTATGGCTACACCTTC
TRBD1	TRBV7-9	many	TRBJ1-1	CASSSPMTGGHRMNTEAFF	TGTGCCAGCAGCTCCCCAATGACAGGGGGGCATCGAATGAACACTGAAGCTTTCTTT
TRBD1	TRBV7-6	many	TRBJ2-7	CASSLTPNRGSAQYF	TGTGCCAGCAGCTTAACCCCAAACAGGGGATCGGCTCAGTACTTC
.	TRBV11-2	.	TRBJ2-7	CASSLIDGPYEQYF	TGTGCCAGCAGCTTAATAGACGGCCCCTACGAGCAGTACTTC
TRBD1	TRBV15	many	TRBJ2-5	CATSGGQGEEETQYF	TGTGCCACCAGCGGGGGACAGGGTGAGGAGGAGACCCAGTACTTC
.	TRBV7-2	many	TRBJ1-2	CASSLDHGSGRGYTF	TGTGCCAGCAGCTTAGATCATGGGTCAGGGAGGGGCTACACCTTC
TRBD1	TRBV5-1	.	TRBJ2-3	CASSRDRGGRTDTQYF	TGCGCCAGCAGCCGGGACAGGGGAGGGAGGACAGATACGCAGTATTTT
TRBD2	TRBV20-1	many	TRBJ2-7	CSAHRVAGENEQYF	TGCAGTGCCCACAGGGTAGCGGGAGAGAACGAGCAGTACTTC
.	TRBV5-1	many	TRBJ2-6	CASSLTGTSGANVLTF	TGCGCCAGCAGCTTGACCGGGACCTCTGGGGCCAACGTCCTGACTTTC
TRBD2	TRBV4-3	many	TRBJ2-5	CASSQEVGTIAGGPETQYF	TGCGCCAGCAGCCAAGAAGTCGGGACGATAGCGGGAGGGCCAGAGACCCAGTACTTC
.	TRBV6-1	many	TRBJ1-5	CASSVAADTLPNQPQHF	TGTGCCAGCAGTGTTGCGGCGGACACCCTCCCTAATCAGCCCCAGCATTTT
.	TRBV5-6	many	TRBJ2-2	CASSYAETRNTGELFF	TGTGCCAGCAGCTACGCCGAGACACGGAACACCGGGGAGCTGTTTTTT
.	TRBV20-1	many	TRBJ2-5	CSARFVQETQYF	TGCAGTGCTAGGTTTGTCCAAGAGACCCAGTACTTC
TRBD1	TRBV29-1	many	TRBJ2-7	CSVQLTGTGAYEQYF	TGCAGCGTGCAGCTTACCGGGACAGGGGCCTACGAGCAGTACTTC
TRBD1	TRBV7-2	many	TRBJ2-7	CASSAGTGLSEQYF	TGTGCCAGCAGCGCCGGGACAGGACTGTCCGAGCAGTACTTC
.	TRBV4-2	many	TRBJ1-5	CASSTDPGNERPQHF	TGTGCCAGCAGCACAGACCCAGGGAATGAGAGGCCCCAGCATTTT
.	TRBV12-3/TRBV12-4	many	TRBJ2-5	CVSSLRETQYF	TGTGTCAGCAGCCTTCGCGAGACCCAGTACTTC
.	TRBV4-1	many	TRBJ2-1	CASSNPGTYNEQFF	TGCGCCAGCAGCAACCCCGGGACATACAATGAGCAGTTCTTC
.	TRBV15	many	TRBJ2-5	CATSGGLKETQYF	TGTGCCACCAGCGGCGGGCTTAAAGAGACCCAGTACTTC
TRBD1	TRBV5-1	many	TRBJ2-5	CASSRGQETQYF	TGCGCCAGCAGCAGGGGGCAGGAGACCCAGTACTTC
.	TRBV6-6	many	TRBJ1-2	CASSTPADDGYTF	TGTGCCAGCAGTACCCCGGCGGACGATGGCTACACCTTC